The sequence of this T cell receptor beta chain was determined in a study of shared clonotypes between healthy human individuals. Note on this clone: Antigen unknown.

As originally analysed: Filtering differed for immunoSEQ, which gave only junction sequences without quality scores. The repertoire was sequenced with immunoSEQ multiplex PCR; TCRdb's copy has only in-frame clones and lacks some. Clone size and the V and J calls come from that table; the DNA yielded D and trimming. The table shows 450,000 to 700,000 clones, with about 95% occurring only once. CD45RO-negative, CCR7-selected cells formed the naive CD8 fraction, which excluded terminally differentiated effector memory CD45RA+ cells. Donors, without exception, were Caucasian adults residing in Nashville, Tennessee. This CDR3 is 17 amino acids long. The germline V gene encodes CDR1 SGHNT and CDR2 YYREEE (reference sequence). V lost 4 bases to trimming and J lost 4 bases; unmatched junction nucleotides: 12. Study findings and constraints: Shared across a handful of donors were approximately 5% of the naive CD4 clonotypes.

The sequencing input was naive CD8+ T cells sorted from blood. The TCR comes from a woman aged 30 to 39 in good health. V usage is TRBV5-4 and J usage is TRBJ2-1; TRBD1 agrees at 9 bases. DNA for the CDR3: TGTGCCAGCAGCCTCGGGACAGGGACAACTTCATACAATGAGCAGTTCTTC. Encoded protein: CASSLGTGTTSYNEQFF.